The 5 T cell receptor beta chains listed next were all sequenced from one sample in a study of cytomegalovirus exposure and HLA in healthy donors. Both 60 Vbeta primers and 13 Jbeta primers went into the PCR. Some clones are missing from TCRdb's copy, which holds only in-frame ones; the method was immunoSEQ multiplex PCR. The sample lists 200,000 to 250,000 clones, approximately 80% seen once, with less than 4.5% in the top ten. The material sequenced was PBMCs. The receptors were gathered from a male donor in good health and CMV-seronegative.

This chain links TRBV4-1 with TRBJ2-1; 10 nucleotides agree with TRBD2. Unmatched junction bases numbered 3, after V lost 6 bases and J lost 7 bases. Germline V gives CDR1 MGHRA, CDR2 YSYEKL. The CDR3 extends over 13 amino acids. CDR3 sequence reads: CASRGLARNEQFF. The CDR3 DNA sequence: TGCGCCAGCAGGGGACTAGCGAGAAATGAGCAGTTCTTC.

J is TRBJ1-2 and V is TRBV28; 9 bases are shared with TRBD1. The V gene end was trimmed by 4 bases and the J gene end by 4 bases; junction bases not matched to a gene: 7. The CDR3 has 15 amino acids. CDR1 MDHEN and CDR2 SYDVKM come from the germline V gene. CDR3: CASSSRDRALYGYTF. CDR3 nucleotide sequence: TGTGCCAGCAGTTCGAGGGACAGGGCTCTCTATGGCTACACCTTC.

This clone has only one observation. This chain uses TRBV4-1 with TRBJ2-5, with a weak D call TRBD1 (6 bases). V lost 3 bases, J lost 3 bases, and 14 bases lay in between. The length of the CDR3 is 15 residues. CDR1 and CDR2 (germline): MGHRA, YSYEKL. CDR3 DNA sequence: TGCGCCAGCAGCCAGCTTACAGGGCCGAAAGAGACCCAGTACTTC. It is translated as CASSQLTGPKETQYF.

This chain connects TRBV30 to TRBJ2-5; D is uncertain. CDR3 length: 13 residues. Trimming left V 4 bases short and J 1 base short, with 10 bases between. Germline-derived CDR1 and CDR2 are GTSNPN and SVGIG (reference sequence). The CDR3 sequence: CAWKRRFQETQYF. CDR3 sequence (DNA): TGTGCCTGGAAACGTCGGTTCCAAGAGACCCAGTACTTC.

The J gene is TRBJ2-1, the V gene TRBV11-2, with TRBD2 matching over 7 bases. V was clipped by 7 bases and J by 7 bases; unmatched bases: 7. Per the germline V gene, CDR1 is SGHAT and CDR2 is FQNNGV. The CDR3 totals 13 residues. CDR3 sequence reads: CASTKSGKNEQFF. DNA of the CDR3: TGTGCCAGCACCAAAAGCGGGAAGAATGAGCAGTTCTTC.